This T cell receptor (beta chain) came from a study of cytomegalovirus exposure and HLA in healthy donors. Whole-study findings and limits: The availability of immune exposure information extended only to CMV serostatus. In a later analysis, across HLA loci, associated TCR counts were highest for DRB1, lowest for HLA-C. As a later analysis revealed, most CMV-associated TCR beta chains appeared HLA-restricted.

Germline V gives CDR1 MRHNA, CDR2 SNTAGT. The V gene end was trimmed by 0 bases and the J gene end by 11 bases; junction bases not matched to a gene: 9. The CDR3 is made up of 16 amino acids. PCR involved 60 Vbeta and 13 Jbeta primers. Per the study methods: Roughly 76 million unique TCR beta chains, about 11 million of them shared, were counted by a later analysis. Assay: immunoSEQ multiplex PCR; the TCRdb copy retains only in-frame clones and omits some. V, J and clone size are those of that table, while D and trimming were read from the DNA. This table has roughly 190,000 clones, 80% to 90% appearing once. Worth noting for this clone: Its antigen remains unidentified.

The sequence derives from a man aged 25-45 years in good health and CMV-seronegative. The sample was PBMCs. This chain connects TRBV6-4 to TRBJ1-6; TRBD1 aligns across 8 bases. This chain's CDR3 is CASSDSRQGLWAPLHF. The CDR3 nucleotides are TGTGCCAGCAGTGACTCTAGACAGGGGCTTTGGGCACCCCTCCACTTT.